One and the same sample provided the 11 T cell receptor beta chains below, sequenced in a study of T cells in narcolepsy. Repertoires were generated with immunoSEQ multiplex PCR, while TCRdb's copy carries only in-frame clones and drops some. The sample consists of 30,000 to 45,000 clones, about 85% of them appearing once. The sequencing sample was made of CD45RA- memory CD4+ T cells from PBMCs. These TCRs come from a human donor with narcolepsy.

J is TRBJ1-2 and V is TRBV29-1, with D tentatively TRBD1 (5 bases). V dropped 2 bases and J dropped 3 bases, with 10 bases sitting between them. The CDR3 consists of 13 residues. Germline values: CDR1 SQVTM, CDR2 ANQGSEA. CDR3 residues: CSVESQGDYGYTF. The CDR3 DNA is TGCAGCGTTGAATCCCAGGGTGACTATGGCTACACCTTC.

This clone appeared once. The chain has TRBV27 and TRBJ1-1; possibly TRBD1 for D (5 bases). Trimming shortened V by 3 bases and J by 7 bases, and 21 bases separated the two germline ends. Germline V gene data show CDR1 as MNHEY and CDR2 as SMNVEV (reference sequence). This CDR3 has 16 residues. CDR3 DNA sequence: TGTGCCAGCAGTTTCGCCGGATCTCAGGGTTTGGTTGAAGCTTTCTTT. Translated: CASSFAGSQGLVEAFF.

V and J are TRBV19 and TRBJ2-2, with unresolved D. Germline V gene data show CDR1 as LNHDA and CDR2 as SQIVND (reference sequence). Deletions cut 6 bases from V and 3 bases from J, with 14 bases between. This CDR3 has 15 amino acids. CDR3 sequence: CASRVTFPDTGELFF. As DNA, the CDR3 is TGTGCCAGTAGGGTGACCTTCCCCGACACCGGGGAGCTGTTTTTT.

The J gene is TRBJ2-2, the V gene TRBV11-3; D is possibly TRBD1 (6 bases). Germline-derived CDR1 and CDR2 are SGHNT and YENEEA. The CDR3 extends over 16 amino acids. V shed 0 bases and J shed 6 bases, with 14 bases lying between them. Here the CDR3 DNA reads TGTGCCAGCAGCTTAGAGGCAGGGGTTATTCCCGGGGAGCTGTTTTTT. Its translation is CASSLEAGVIPGELFF.

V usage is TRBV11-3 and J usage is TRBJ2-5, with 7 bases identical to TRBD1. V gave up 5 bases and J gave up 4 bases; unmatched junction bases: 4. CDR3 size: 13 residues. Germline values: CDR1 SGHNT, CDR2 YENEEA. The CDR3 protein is CASSPYRGETQYF. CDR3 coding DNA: TGTGCCAGCAGCCCCTACAGGGGAGAGACCCAGTACTTC. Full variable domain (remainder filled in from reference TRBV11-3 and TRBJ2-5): EAGVVQSPRYKIIEKKQPVAFWCNPISGHNTLYWYLQNLGQGPELLIRYENEEAVDDSQLPKDRFSAERLKGVDSTLKIQPAELGDSAVYLCASSPYRGETQYFGPGTRLLVL.

CDR3 sequence (DNA): TGTGCCAGCAGCTTAGCGGTAGGGACAGAGTACAATGAGCAGTTCTTC. Amino acids: CASSLAVGTEYNEQFF. The rearrangement uses TRBV7-2 and TRBJ2-1; TRBD1 aligns across 7 bases. The CDR3 length is 16 residues. Losses at the gene ends were 0 bases for V and 4 bases for J; bases not matched to a gene: 6. Germline V gene lookup returns CDR1 SGHTA and CDR2 FQGNSA. The variable domain in full, with the rest retrieved from reference TRBV7-2 and TRBJ2-1, is GAGVSQSPSNKVTEKGKDVELRCDPISGHTALYWYRQSLGQGLEFLIYFQGNSAPDKSGLPSDRFSAERTGGSVSTLTIQRTQQEDSAVYLCASSLAVGTEYNEQFFGPGTRLTVL.

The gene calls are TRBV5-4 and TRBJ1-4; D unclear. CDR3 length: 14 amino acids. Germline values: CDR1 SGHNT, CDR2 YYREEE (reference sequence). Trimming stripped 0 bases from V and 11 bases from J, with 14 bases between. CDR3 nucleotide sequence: TGTGCCAGCAGCTTGGCTGACCGTCGTGGGAAACTGTTTTTT. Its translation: CASSLADRRGKLFF.

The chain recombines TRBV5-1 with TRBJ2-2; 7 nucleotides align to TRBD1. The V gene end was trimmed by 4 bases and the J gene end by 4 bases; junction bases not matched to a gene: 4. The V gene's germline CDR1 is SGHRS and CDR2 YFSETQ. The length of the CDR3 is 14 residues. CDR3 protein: CASSPGQLTGELFF. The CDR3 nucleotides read TGCGCCAGCAGCCCGGGACAGCTCACCGGGGAGCTGTTTTTT.

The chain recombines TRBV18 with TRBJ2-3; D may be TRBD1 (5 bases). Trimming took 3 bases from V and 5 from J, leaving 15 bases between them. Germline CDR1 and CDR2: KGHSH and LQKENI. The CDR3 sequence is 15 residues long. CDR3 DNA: TGTGCCAGCTCACCGGACCAGGTAACAGGAGATACGCAGTATTTT. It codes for CASSPDQVTGDTQYF.

CDR3 sequence: CASSLDREETQYF. CDR3 in DNA: TGTGCCAGCAGCTTGGACAGGGAAGAGACCCAGTACTTC. The chain joins TRBV5-4 to TRBJ2-5; D is possibly TRBD1 (6 bases). Germline V lookup: CDR1 SGHNT, CDR2 YYREEE (reference sequence). V was clipped by 0 bases and J by 3 bases, with 6 bases between them. The CDR3 covers 13 residues.

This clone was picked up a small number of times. The CDR3 protein is CASSPTDAGERGQFF. For the CDR3, the DNA is TGTGCCAGCAGCCCCACGGACGCGGGGGAGCGTGGGCAGTTCTTC. The chain couples TRBV7-8 to TRBJ2-1; 7 nucleotides line up with TRBD2. Trimming cost V 5 bases and J 12 bases; bases outside gene matches: 16. CDR1 is SGHVS, CDR2 FQNEAQ, per germline. CDR3 length: 15 residues.